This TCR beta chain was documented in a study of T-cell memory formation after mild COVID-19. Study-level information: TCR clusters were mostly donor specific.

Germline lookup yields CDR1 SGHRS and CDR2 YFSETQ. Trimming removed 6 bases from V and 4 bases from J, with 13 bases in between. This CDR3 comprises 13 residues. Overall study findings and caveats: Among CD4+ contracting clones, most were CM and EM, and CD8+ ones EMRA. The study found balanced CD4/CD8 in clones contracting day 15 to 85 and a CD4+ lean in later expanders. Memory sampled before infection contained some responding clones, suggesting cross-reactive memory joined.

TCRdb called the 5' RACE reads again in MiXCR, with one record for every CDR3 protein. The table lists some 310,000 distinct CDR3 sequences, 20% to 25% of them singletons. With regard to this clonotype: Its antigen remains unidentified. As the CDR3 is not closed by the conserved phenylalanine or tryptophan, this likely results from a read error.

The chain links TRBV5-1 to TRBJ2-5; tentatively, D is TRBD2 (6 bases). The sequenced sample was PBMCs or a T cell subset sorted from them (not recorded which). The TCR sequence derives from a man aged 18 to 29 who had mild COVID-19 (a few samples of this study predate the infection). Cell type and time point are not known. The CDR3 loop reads CASTPVGGETQYL. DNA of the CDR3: TGCGCCAGCACCCCCGTCGGGGGAGAGACCCAGTACTTA.